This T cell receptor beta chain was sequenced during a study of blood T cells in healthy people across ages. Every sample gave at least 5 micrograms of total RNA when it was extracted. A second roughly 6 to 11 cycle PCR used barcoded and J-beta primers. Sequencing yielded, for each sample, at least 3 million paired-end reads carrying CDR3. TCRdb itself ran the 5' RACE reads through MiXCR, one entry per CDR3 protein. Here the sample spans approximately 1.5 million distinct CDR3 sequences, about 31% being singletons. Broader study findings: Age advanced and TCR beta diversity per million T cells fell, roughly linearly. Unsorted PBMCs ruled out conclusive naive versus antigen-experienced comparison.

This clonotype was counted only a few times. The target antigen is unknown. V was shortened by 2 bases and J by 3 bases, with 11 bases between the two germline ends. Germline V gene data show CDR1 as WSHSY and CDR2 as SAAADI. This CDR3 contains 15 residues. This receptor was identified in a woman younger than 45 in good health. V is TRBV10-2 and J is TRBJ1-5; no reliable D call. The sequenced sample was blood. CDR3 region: CASSEIGRSNQPQHF. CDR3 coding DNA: TGCGCCAGCAGTGAGATCGGACGGTCCAATCAGCCCCAGCATTTT.